Below are 9 T cell receptor beta chains sequenced from a single sample in a study of shared clonotypes between healthy human individuals. Sequencing was performed with immunoSEQ multiplex PCR; in TCRdb, only in-frame clones are kept and a portion is missing. The profile covers approximately 2,000,000 clones, with around 93% appearing a single time and 1.5% to 2% taken by the ten largest. It was CD45RO-negative cells, positively selected for CCR7, that made up naive CD8 cells, with terminally differentiated effector memory CD45RA+ cells excluded. Sequences were obtained from naive CD8+ T cells from PBMCs. The receptors here all came from a man younger than 35 in good health. Some clones in this sample may be carry-over from other donors' samples.

The chain recombines TRBV28 with TRBJ2-5; 12 bases align to TRBD2. The trim removed 3 bases at V and 2 bases at J, leaving 7 bases unmatched. The germline V gene encodes CDR1 MDHEN and CDR2 SYDVKM. The length of the CDR3 is 17 residues. The CDR3 spells CASSFGLAGTLQETQYF. DNA for the CDR3: TGTGCCAGCAGTTTCGGACTAGCGGGAACCCTGCAAGAGACCCAGTACTTC.

V and J are TRBV29-1 and TRBJ1-1; the D gene is possibly TRBD1 (6 bases). The CDR3 length is 15 residues. Looked up from germline, CDR1 is SQVTM and CDR2 is ANQGSEA. Between the trimmed V and J ends, which lost 0 bases and 7 bases, there was a span of 18 bases. The DNA for the CDR3 is TGCAGCGTTGAAGATCTTTGGGGGCCCCGTGGTGAAGCTTTCTTT. Encoded protein: CSVEDLWGPRGEAFF.

This rearrangement joins TRBV15 to TRBJ2-2, with 7 bases aligning to TRBD1. The CDR3 has 15 amino acids. V lost 5 bases, J lost 3 bases, and 6 bases stayed unmatched. Germline V gene data show CDR1 as LNHNV and CDR2 as YYDKDF (reference sequence). The CDR3 is CATSDRDRYTGELFF. Here the CDR3 DNA reads TGTGCCACCAGCGACCGGGACAGATACACCGGGGAGCTGTTTTTT.

V usage is TRBV7-9 and J usage is TRBJ2-7; possibly TRBD1 for D (5 bases). Deletions cut 4 bases from V and 5 bases from J, with 18 bases between. Germline values: CDR1 SEHNR, CDR2 FQNEAQ (reference sequence). The CDR3 is made up of 15 amino acids. DNA for the CDR3: TGTGCCAGCAGCTCTAAGACAGCGTCGGGCGACGAGCAGTACTTC. This sequence encodes CASSSKTASGDEQYF.

The V call is TRBV19, the J call TRBJ2-1; 11 bases line up with TRBD2. Trimming took 5 bases from V and 6 from J; bases not matched to a gene: 6. CDR1 and CDR2 (germline): LNHDA, SQIVND (reference sequence). CDR3 length equals 15 residues. This chain's CDR3 is CASSSTGTSGNEQFF. For the CDR3, the DNA is TGTGCCAGTAGTTCGACCGGGACTAGCGGCAATGAGCAGTTCTTC.

The rearrangement uses TRBV7-9 and TRBJ2-7; TRBD2 aligns across 7 bases. Germline V gene sequence: CDR1 SEHNR, CDR2 FQNEAQ (reference sequence). The CDR3 runs 19 residues. Unmatched junction bases numbered 22, after V lost 5 bases and J lost 3 bases. This CDR3 reads CASSRSWLAEAPHFYEQYF. The CDR3 region has the DNA TGTGCCAGCAGCCGTTCGTGGCTAGCGGAGGCCCCTCATTTCTACGAGCAGTACTTC.

V and J are TRBV5-1 and TRBJ2-5; possibly TRBD1 for D (6 bases). This CDR3 has 15 residues. Germline V CDR1 and CDR2: SGHRS, YFSETQ. V lost 1 base to trimming and J lost 0 bases, with 10 bases between them. CDR3 sequence reads: CASSLTGINQETQYF. CDR3 coding DNA: TGCGCCAGCAGCTTGACAGGGATAAACCAAGAGACCCAGTACTTC.

The V call is TRBV6-5, the J call TRBJ1-2, with a possible D match to TRBD1 (5 bases). Germline V gene data show CDR1 as MNHEY and CDR2 as SVGAGI. The CDR3 contains 15 residues. Deletions cut 0 bases from V and 5 bases from J, with 13 bases between. The CDR3 reads CASSYSGGRFYGYTF. CDR3 nucleotides: TGTGCCAGCAGTTACTCGGGGGGGAGGTTTTATGGCTACACCTTC.

The V and J genes are TRBV27 and TRBJ2-3; D is perhaps TRBD2 (5 bases). Trimming left V 2 bases short and J 6 bases short, with 18 bases between. Germline-derived CDR1 and CDR2 are MNHEY and SMNVEV (reference sequence). The CDR3 runs to 16 residues. In DNA, the CDR3 is TGTGCCAGCAGTTTAACCCAGACTCATCCGGGGGATACGCAGTATTTT. Its translation is CASSLTQTHPGDTQYF.